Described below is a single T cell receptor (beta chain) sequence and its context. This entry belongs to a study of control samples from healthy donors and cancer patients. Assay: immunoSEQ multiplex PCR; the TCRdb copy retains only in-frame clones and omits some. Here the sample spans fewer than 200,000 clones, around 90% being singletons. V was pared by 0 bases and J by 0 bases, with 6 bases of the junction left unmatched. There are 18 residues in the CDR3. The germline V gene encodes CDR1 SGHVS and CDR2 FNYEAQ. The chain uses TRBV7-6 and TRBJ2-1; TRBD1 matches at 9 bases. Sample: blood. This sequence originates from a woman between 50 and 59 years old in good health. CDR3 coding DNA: TGTGCCAGCAGCTTAGCGCCTATGGGACAGGGCTCCTACAATGAGCAGTTCTTC. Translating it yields CASSLAPMGQGSYNEQFF.